Below are 12 T cell receptor beta chains sequenced from a single sample in a study of graft-versus-host responses after intestinal transplantation. Sequencing used immunoSEQ multiplex PCR; TCRdb keeps in-frame clones, though not all of them. Of 75,000 to 100,000 clones listed, over 75% were seen once; the top ten hold around 15%. The source material was PBMCs, sampled about 450 days after intestinal transplant. These receptors all come from a human patient who received an intestinal transplant, so some T cells may come from the graft donor.

The chain links TRBV5-6 to TRBJ2-3; the D gene is possibly TRBD1 (6 bases). The V gene's germline CDR1 is SGHDT and CDR2 YYEEEE. V shed 0 bases and J shed 1 base, with 9 bases lying between them. CDR3 size: 15 residues. The CDR3 loop is CASSLVGAGTDTQYF. The CDR3 DNA follows: TGTGCCAGCAGCTTGGTGGGGGCCGGCACAGATACGCAGTATTTT.

In this sample, this clone turned up once. The chain is built from TRBV21-1 and TRBJ2-2; TRBD1 is the table's D call and was not checked against the DNA. TRBV21-1 corresponds to a pseudogene. CDR3 length equals 17 residues. The CDR3 DNA sequence: TGTGCCAGCAGCAAAAAAAACAGGGGCCAGGACACCGGGGAGCTGTTTTTT. Its translation is CASSKKNRGQDTGELFF.

Notes on this clone: At one end the junction does not follow the germline gene, possibly because of a read error. This chain links TRBV11-2 with TRBJ1-6, with TRBD1 matching 8 bases. The CDR3 length is 13 residues. Germline loops: CDR1 SGHAT, CDR2 FQNNGV. CDR3 coding DNA: TGTACCAGCAGCCGGGACAGGACGCGACCCCTCCACTTT. This encodes CTSSRDRTRPLHF.

J is TRBJ1-2 and V is TRBV27; weak D call: TRBD1 (6 bases). Trimming removed 6 bases at V and 5 bases at J, with 16 bases between. The CDR3 has 14 residues. CDR1 MNHEY and CDR2 SMNVEV come from the germline V gene (reference sequence). The CDR3 DNA follows: TGTGCCAGCAGCCAAGGACAGTATCGATATGGCTACACCTTC. Its protein product is CASSQGQYRYGYTF.

CDR3 in amino acids: CASSLAPTAMNTEAFF. CDR3 in DNA: TGCGCCAGCAGCTTGGCCCCGACGGCTATGAACACTGAAGCTTTCTTT. The chain is built from TRBV5-1 and TRBJ1-1; D ambiguous. This CDR3 is built from 16 residues. V was clipped by 0 bases and J by 0 bases, with 12 bases between them. Germline V gene data show CDR1 as SGHRS and CDR2 as YFSETQ.

The CDR3 nucleotides read TGCGCCAGCAGCCAATATGTCGACAGGAGCTACTATGGCTACACCTTC. It specifies CASSQYVDRSYYGYTF. V and J are TRBV4-1 and TRBJ1-2; D is perhaps TRBD1 (6 bases). Trimming took 2 bases from V and 3 from J, leaving 16 bases between them. The germline V gene has CDR1 MGHRA and CDR2 YSYEKL. The CDR3 loop spans 16 amino acids.

This chain joins TRBV19 and TRBJ2-1; D is unclear. This CDR3 contains 12 residues. Germline CDR1 LNHDA, CDR2 SQIVND (reference sequence). The V gene lost 5 bases and the J gene lost 4 bases, with 6 bases spanning the gap. This CDR3 reads CASSPDYNEQFF. CDR3 nucleotide sequence: TGTGCCAGTAGTCCGGATTACAATGAGCAGTTCTTC.

V is TRBV7-9 and J is TRBJ1-4; unclear D gene. The CDR3 covers 12 residues. Germline V gene sequence: CDR1 SEHNR, CDR2 FQNEAQ (reference sequence). Trimming cost V 5 bases and J 8 bases, with 9 bases left between them. The CDR3 reads CASSHGREKLFF. CDR3 nucleotides: TGTGCCAGCAGCCACGGCCGGGAAAAACTGTTTTTT.

The chain carries TRBV5-6 and TRBJ1-5; D gene uncertain. The V gene lost 1 base and the J gene lost 2 bases, with 13 bases spanning the gap. There are 16 residues in the CDR3. Germline assignment: CDR1 SGHDT and CDR2 YYEEEE. The CDR3, as DNA: TGTGCCAGCAGCTTGAATGCTTTGGATGGCAATCAGCCCCAGCATTTT. It specifies CASSLNALDGNQPQHF.

V usage is TRBV5-4 and J usage is TRBJ2-5, with D perhaps being TRBD1 or TRBD2 (5 bases each). V lost 4 bases, J lost 0 bases, and 13 bases lay in between. The CDR3 loop spans 15 amino acids. Germline V gives CDR1 SGHNT, CDR2 YYREEE (reference sequence). The CDR3: CASSRTGRNQETQYF. The CDR3 DNA is TGTGCCAGCAGCCGAACGGGACGGAACCAAGAGACCCAGTACTTC.

J is TRBJ2-2 and V is TRBV2, with unresolved D. Trimming took off 8 bases at V and 3 bases at J, with 4 bases between the two ends. CDR3 length equals 11 residues. From germline, CDR1 is SNHLY and CDR2 FYNNEI. As DNA, the CDR3 is TGTGCCAGCCTTTACACCGGGGAGCTGTTTTTT. Its translation: CASLYTGELFF.

The V call is TRBV20-1, the J call TRBJ2-3, with no clear D. Trimming removed 7 bases at V and 5 bases at J, with 10 bases between. The CDR3 has 11 amino acids. The germline CDR1 and CDR2 sequences are DFQATT and SNEGSKA (reference sequence). The CDR3 loop reads CSVSRGDTQYF. CDR3 in DNA: TGCAGTGTCTCTCGAGGAGATACGCAGTATTTT.